A single sample gave rise to the 5 T cell receptor beta chains below, sequenced in a study of glioma-infiltrating T cells. Amplification of TCR alpha and beta CDR3 regions from RNA used iRepertoire nested multiplex PCR. TCRdb redid the calling of the multiplex PCR reads with MiXCR, one entry per CDR3 protein. The sample holds about 130,000 distinct CDR3 sequences, under 25% seen once. The sequencing sample was made of glioma tissue, nonneoplastic brain tissue, or PBMCs (not recorded which). These receptors were obtained from a human donor with low-grade glioma or glioblastoma, undergoing nonglioma brain surgery, or in good health (not recorded which).

In regard to this clonotype: Lacking the conserved final phenylalanine or tryptophan, this CDR3 likely reflects a read error. The J gene is TRBJ1-1, the V gene TRBV27; D gene ambiguous. Germline V gene data show CDR1 as MNHEY and CDR2 as SMNVEV (reference sequence). The CDR3 is 13 residues long. Trimming removed 4 bases from V and 3 bases from J, with 9 bases in between. The CDR3 reads CASSSSEYTEAFL. CDR3 nucleotide sequence: TGTGCCAGCAGTTCGTCAGAGTACACTGAAGCTTTCCTT.

The chain joins TRBV7-2 to TRBJ2-5; maybe TRBD1 (6 bases). The germline CDR1 and CDR2 sequences are SGHTA and FQGNSA. The CDR3 totals 15 residues. V was clipped by 1 base and J by 2 bases, with 11 bases between them. The DNA for the CDR3 is TGTGCCAGCAGCTTAGGGACAGTTATTCAAGAGACCCAGTACTTC. This codes for CASSLGTVIQETQYF.

This clonotype came up a few times. The genes are TRBV28 and TRBJ2-5; perhaps TRBD1 as D (5 bases). The CDR3 runs to 16 residues. Trimming shortened V by 2 bases and J by 1 base, and 14 bases separated the two germline ends. Germline-derived CDR1 and CDR2 are MDHEN and SYDVKM. The CDR3 DNA reads TGTGCCAGCAGTTTAAAGGGGTTTGGAGTCCAAGAGACCCAGTACTTC. Encoded protein: CASSLKGFGVQETQYF.

This chain connects TRBV5-1 to TRBJ1-1, with 7 bases that match TRBD1. The trim removed 4 bases at V and 1 base at J, leaving 13 bases unmatched. Germline values: CDR1 SGHRS, CDR2 YFSETQ. This CDR3 spans 17 amino acids. The CDR3 spells CASSRLQSGQPNTEAFF. DNA for the CDR3: TGCGCCAGCAGCCGGCTACAATCGGGACAGCCGAACACTGAAGCTTTCTTT.

V is TRBV5-6 and J is TRBJ2-1; possibly TRBD2 for D (6 bases). The germline gives CDR1 SGHDT, CDR2 YYEEEE. Deletions cut 4 bases from V and 10 bases from J, with 15 bases between. The length of the CDR3 is 13 residues. DNA for the CDR3: TGTGCCAGCAGCACCACACTAGCCCGAGAGCAGTTCTTC. This gives the protein CASSTTLAREQFF. The full variable domain, completed using reference TRBV5-6 and TRBJ2-1, is DAGVTQSPTHLIKTRGQQVTLRCSPKSGHDTVSWYQQALGQGPQFIFQYYEEEERQRGNFPDRFSGHQFPNYSSELNVNALLLGDSALYLCASSTTLAREQFFGPGTRLTVL.